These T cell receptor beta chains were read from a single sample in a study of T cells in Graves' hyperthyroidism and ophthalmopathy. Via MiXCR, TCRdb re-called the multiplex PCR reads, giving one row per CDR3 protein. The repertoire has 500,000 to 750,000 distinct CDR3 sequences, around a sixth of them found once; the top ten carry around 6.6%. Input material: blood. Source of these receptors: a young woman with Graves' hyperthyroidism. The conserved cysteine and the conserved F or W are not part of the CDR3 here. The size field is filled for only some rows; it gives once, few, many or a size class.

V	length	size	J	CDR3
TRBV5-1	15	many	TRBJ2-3	ASSLGTLGDPADTQY
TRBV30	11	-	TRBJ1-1	AWSVGAKSEAF
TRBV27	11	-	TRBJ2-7	ASSHGPVDEQY
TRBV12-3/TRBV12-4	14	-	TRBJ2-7	ASSSSMGLRSYEQY
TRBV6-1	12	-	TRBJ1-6	ASSPRDSSSPLH
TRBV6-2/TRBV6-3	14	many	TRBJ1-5	ASSPRAGISNQPQH
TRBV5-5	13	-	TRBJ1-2	ASSLEVSEVYGYT
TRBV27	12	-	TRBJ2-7	ASSSLAGKYEQY
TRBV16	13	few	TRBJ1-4	ASSRTGTGAEKLF
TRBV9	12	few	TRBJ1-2	ASSVGRENYGYT
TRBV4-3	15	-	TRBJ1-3	ASSQTRTQDSGNTIY
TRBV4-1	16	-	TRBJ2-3	ASRVAGGSELSTDTQY
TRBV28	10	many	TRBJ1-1	ASRQTQGLAF
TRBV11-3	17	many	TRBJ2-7	ASSSFNRVERRGVYEQY
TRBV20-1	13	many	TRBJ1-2	SARDKGSVSYGYT
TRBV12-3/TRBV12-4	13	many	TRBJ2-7	ASRAQGASSYEQY
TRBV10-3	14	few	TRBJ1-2	AISEPGQGSTYGYT
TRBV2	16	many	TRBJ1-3	ASSGPSRTGVSGNTIY
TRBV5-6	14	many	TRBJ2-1	ASSFWTSGSTNEQF
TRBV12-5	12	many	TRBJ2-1	ASGLASSYNEQF
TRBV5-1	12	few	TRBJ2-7	ASSGVGGSYEQY
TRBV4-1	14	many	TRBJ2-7	ASSQIPGPRSYEQY
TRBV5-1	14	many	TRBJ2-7	ASSLGLAGMSYEQY
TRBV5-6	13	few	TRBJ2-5	ASSLNNFPQETQY
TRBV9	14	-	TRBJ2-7	ASSVGQAGAPYEQY
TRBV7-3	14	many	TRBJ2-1	ASSPSPGLGYNEQF
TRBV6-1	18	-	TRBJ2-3	ASSTRLEWGHFSSTDTQY
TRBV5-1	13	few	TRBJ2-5	ASSWTGGPWETQY
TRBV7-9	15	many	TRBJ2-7	ASSSIGREAQSYEQY
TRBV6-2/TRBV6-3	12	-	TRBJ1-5	ASRGPGSNQPQH
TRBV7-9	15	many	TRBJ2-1	ASSLEVRTSGRVEQF
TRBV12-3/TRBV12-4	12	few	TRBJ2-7	ASGPSGRAYEQY
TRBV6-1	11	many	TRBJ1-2	ASSEAVGDGYT
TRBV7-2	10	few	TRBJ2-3	ASSFSQDTQY
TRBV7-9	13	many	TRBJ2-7	ASSLASGRVDEQY
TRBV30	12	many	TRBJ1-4	AWTPPPINEKLF
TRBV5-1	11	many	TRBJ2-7	ASSYRTGYEQY
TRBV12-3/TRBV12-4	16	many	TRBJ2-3	ASSRRLDGTSGTDTQY
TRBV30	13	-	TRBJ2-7	AWRMGLAGEYEQY
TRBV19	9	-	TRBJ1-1	ASSLQAEAF
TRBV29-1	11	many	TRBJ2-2	SVDQEITGELF
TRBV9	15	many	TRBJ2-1	ASSTGAGGSSYNEQF
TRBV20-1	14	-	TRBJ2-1	SARSPSGGRYNEQF
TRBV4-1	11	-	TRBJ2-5	ASSQDWRDGTN
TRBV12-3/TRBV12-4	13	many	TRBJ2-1	ASSLSSGRVNEQF
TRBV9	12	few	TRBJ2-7	ASSVAAGAVEQY
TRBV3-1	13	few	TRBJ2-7	ASSQSPSGSYEQY
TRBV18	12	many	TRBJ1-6	ASSLGQENSPLH
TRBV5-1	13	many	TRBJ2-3	ASSSSGTSTDTQY
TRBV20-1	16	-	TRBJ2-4	SASGQGGWASGKNIQY
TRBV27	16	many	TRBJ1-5	ASSLGTGGLYSNQPQH